These 2 T cell receptor beta chains were sequenced from one sample in a study of T cells after yellow fever vaccination. TCRdb itself ran the 5' RACE reads through MiXCR, one entry per CDR3 protein. This sample has about 260,000 distinct CDR3 sequences, with about 5.2% found just once. The sample consisted of CD4+ T cells sorted from PBMCs, taken on the day of the yellow fever booster vaccination. These receptors were taken from a man younger than 30 who received the YFV17D yellow fever vaccine.

This clonotype was counted ten times or more. The chain uses TRBV6-5 and TRBJ1-6; TRBD1 matches at 11 bases. The CDR3 sequence is 17 residues long. Germline V gives CDR1 MNHEY, CDR2 SVGAGI. V shed 0 bases and J 7 bases; nucleotides not matched to a gene: 5. The chain's CDR3 is CASSYSIGTGGNSPLHF. The DNA of the CDR3 is TGTGCCAGCAGTTACTCGATCGGGACAGGGGGGAATTCACCCCTCCACTTT.

In this sample, this clonotype turned up a few times. The V call is TRBV11-2, the J call TRBJ1-1, with 8 bases that match TRBD1. The CDR3 has 14 amino acids. The trim removed 5 bases at V and 7 bases at J, leaving 9 bases unmatched. From germline, CDR1 is SGHAT and CDR2 FQNNGV. The CDR3 loop reads CASSLGTGWVEAFF. The CDR3 coding sequence is TGTGCCAGCAGCCTCGGGACAGGCTGGGTTGAAGCTTTCTTT.